These 10 T cell receptor beta chains originate from one sample sequenced in a study of tumor and adjacent non-tumor tissue in lung cancer. The template was RNA from unsorted bulk tissue. TCRbeta libraries were built with three rounds of nested PCR, modified from ARM-PCR. MiXCR was run by TCRdb on the multiplex PCR reads, yielding one entry per CDR3 protein. The sample records about 85,000 distinct CDR3 sequences, approximately 57% being singletons. The sample taken for sequencing was lung tumor tissue. Receptors originate from a man in his 70s with non-small cell lung cancer.

About this clonotype itself: The CDR3 end shows no conserved phenylalanine or tryptophan, and so a read error is likely. This chain uses TRBV14 with TRBJ2-5; D not certain. Germline values: CDR1 SGHDN, CDR2 FVKESK. V lost 0 bases, J lost 5 bases, and 16 bases lay in between. This CDR3 is built from 16 residues. CDR3 in amino acids: CASSQDSAVTRETQYL. The CDR3 nucleotides read TGTGCCAGCAGCCAAGATTCGGCAGTCACGCGGGAGACCCAGTACCTC.

With regard to this clonotype: A much larger clonotype is one base distant, so this may be a read error. The V gene is TRBV4-1, the J gene TRBJ2-2, with TRBD1 as a possible D gene (6 bases). The CDR3 spans 19 residues. In germline, CDR1 is MGHRA, CDR2 YSYEKL. V was pared by 1 base and J by 0 bases, with 18 bases between. Here the CDR3 reads CASSQGMGAGRPNTGELFF. As DNA, the CDR3 is TGCGCCAGCAGCCAAGGGATGGGGGCAGGGCGTCCGAACACCGGGGAGCTGTTTTTT.

Concerning this clonotype itself: The germline gene is not matched at one end of the junction; a read error may be the cause. The chain recombines TRBV28 with TRBJ1-5, with D uncertain. The length of the CDR3 is 13 residues. Germline loops: CDR1 MDHEN, CDR2 SYDVKM. CDR3 sequence: CASSFEVNRPQHF. Here the CDR3 DNA reads TGTGCCAGCAGTTTCGAAGTGAATCGGCCCCAGCATTTT.

Note on this clonotype: A junction boundary mismatches the germline segment, possibly from a read error. The rearrangement uses TRBV5-1 and TRBJ2-3; the D gene is possibly TRBD1 (6 bases). Germline V gives CDR1 SGHRS, CDR2 YFSETQ. The CDR3 spans 14 residues. CDR3 protein: CDSSSEQGTDTQYF. The CDR3 DNA follows: TGCGACAGCAGCTCGGAGCAGGGGACAGATACGCAGTATTTT.

Comments on this clonotype: The junction shows a germline mismatch at one end, possibly a read error. This sequence joins TRBV6-1 and TRBJ2-2; a possible D gene is TRBD2 (5 bases). Germline assignment: CDR1 MNHNS and CDR2 SASEGT. The CDR3 extends over 13 amino acids. The CDR3: CTSSLERAGELFF. CDR3 nucleotide sequence: TGTACCAGCAGCCTAGAGAGGGCCGGGGAACTGTTTTTT.

About this clonotype: As the CDR3 is not closed by the conserved phenylalanine or tryptophan, this likely results from a read error. The gene calls are TRBV5-5 and TRBJ2-5; D might be TRBD2 (5 bases). Trimming removed 0 bases from V and 4 bases from J, with 13 bases in between. Germline CDR1 reads SGHKS; CDR2 reads YYEKEE (reference sequence). The CDR3 spans 15 residues. DNA of the CDR3: TGTGCCAGCAGCTTGGGTTCCGGGGTTGGAGAGACCCAGTACCTC. This translates into CASSLGSGVGETQYL.

Remarks on this clonotype: Relative to the germline gene, one junction end is altered; a read error may explain this. The genes are TRBV10-3 and TRBJ2-3, with D possibly TRBD2 on 5 matching bases. This CDR3 is built from 15 residues. Germline V CDR1 and CDR2: ENHRY, SYGVKD. The CDR3 DNA sequence: TGTACCATCAGTGAGGAGGAGGCTAGCACAGATACGCAGTATTTT. Translated, it gives CTISEEEASTDTQYF.

This clonotype was counted many times. The chain couples TRBV29-1 to TRBJ2-1; D is unresolved. This CDR3 is built from 12 residues. Germline V gene lookup returns CDR1 SQVTM and CDR2 ANQGSEA. V lost 1 base, J lost 6 bases, and 7 bases lay in between. This CDR3 is CSVEANLNEQFF. The CDR3 DNA follows: TGCAGCGTTGAAGCTAATCTCAATGAGCAGTTCTTC.

Remarks on this clonotype: Sequence at one end of the junction differs from germline and may be a read error. The chain combines TRBV12-3 or TRBV12-4 with TRBJ1-3; D is unclear. The CDR3 totals 14 residues. The CDR3 here is CANSTGWRGNTIYF. As DNA, the CDR3 is TGTGCCAACAGTACGGGATGGCGGGGAAACACCATATATTTT.

The chain is built from TRBV11-2 and TRBJ2-7; either TRBD1 or TRBD2 may fit D (5 bases each). Looked up from germline, CDR1 is SGHAT and CDR2 is FQNNGV. This CDR3 spans 15 amino acids. V lost 5 bases and J 2 bases, leaving 16 bases between the germline ends. This CDR3 reads CASSAGTEPAYEQYF. The CDR3 DNA reads TGTGCCAGCAGCGCTGGGACGGAACCGGCCTACGAGCAGTACTTC.